This T cell receptor (beta chain) is drawn from a study of CD8 T cells in ankylosing spondylitis. Study-wide findings and caveats: Ankylosing spondylitis blood seemed to carry a telltale TCR beta motif made of under ten highly homologous variants.

Germline-derived CDR1 and CDR2 are MGHRA and YSYEKL. There are 15 residues in the CDR3. V lost 1 base and J lost 9, with 13 bases in between. TCRdb recomputed calls from the 5' RACE reads with MiXCR, one row per CDR3 protein. Of some 840,000 distinct CDR3 sequences detected, over 9.5% appear once; the ten largest clones hold 0.51%. This clonotype was counted many times. The antigen is not known. The sample taken for sequencing was blood, either unsorted or a sorted T cell fraction (not recorded which). The chain joins TRBV4-1 to TRBJ1-6; no clear D gene. The source is a male donor with ankylosing spondylitis. In nucleotides, the CDR3 is TGCGCCAGCAGCCAAGGTTTCGGGGTTCGTTCACCCCTCCACTTT. Protein: CASSQGFGVRSPLHF.